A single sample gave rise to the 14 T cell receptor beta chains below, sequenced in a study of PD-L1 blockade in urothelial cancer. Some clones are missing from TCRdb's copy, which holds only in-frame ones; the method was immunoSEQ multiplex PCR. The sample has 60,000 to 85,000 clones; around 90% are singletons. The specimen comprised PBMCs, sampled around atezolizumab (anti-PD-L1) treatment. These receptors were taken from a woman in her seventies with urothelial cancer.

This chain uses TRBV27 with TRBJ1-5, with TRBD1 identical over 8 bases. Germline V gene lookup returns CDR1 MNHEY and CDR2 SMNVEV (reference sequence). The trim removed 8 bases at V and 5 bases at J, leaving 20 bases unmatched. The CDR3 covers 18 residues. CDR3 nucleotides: TGTGCCAGCCGCCAACAGGGGGGCCTAGGGACAAGCGATCAGCCCCAGCATTTT. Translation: CASRQQGGLGTSDQPQHF.

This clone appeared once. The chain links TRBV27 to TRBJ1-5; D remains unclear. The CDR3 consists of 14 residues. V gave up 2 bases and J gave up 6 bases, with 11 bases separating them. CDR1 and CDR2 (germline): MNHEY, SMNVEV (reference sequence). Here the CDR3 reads CASSLRVGSQPQHF. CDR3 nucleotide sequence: TGTGCCAGCAGTTTACGGGTAGGGAGTCAGCCCCAGCATTTT.

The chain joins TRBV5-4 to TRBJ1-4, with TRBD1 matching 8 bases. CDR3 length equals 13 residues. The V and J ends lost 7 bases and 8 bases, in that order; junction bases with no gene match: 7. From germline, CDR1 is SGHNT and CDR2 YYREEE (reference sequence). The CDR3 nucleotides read TGTGCCAGCCAGGAGACAGGGGAGGAAAAACTGTTTTTT. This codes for CASQETGEEKLFF.

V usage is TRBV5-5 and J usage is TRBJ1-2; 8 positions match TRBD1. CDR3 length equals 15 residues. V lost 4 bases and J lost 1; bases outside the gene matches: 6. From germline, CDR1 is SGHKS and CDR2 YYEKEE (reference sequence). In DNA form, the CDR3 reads TGTGCCAGCAGCAAGGGACAGGCGATTAACTATGGCTACACCTTC. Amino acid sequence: CASSKGQAINYGYTF. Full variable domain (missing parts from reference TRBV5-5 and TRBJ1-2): DAGVTQSPTHLIKTRGQQVTLRCSPISGHKSVSWYQQVLGQGPQFIFQYYEKEERGRGNFPDRFSARQFPNYSSELNVNALLLGDSALYLCASSKGQAINYGYTFGSGTRLTVV.

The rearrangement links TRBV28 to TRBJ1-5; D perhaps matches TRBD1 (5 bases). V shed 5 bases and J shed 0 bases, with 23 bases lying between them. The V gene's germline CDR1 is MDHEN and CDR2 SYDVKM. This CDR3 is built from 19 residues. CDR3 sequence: CASSPTRRQPPYSNQPQHF. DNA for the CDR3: TGTGCCAGCAGTCCAACCCGTCGACAGCCTCCTTATAGCAATCAGCCCCAGCATTTT.

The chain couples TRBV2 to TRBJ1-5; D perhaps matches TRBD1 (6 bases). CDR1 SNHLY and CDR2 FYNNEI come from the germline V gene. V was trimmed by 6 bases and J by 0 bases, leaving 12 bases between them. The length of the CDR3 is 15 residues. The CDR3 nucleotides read TGTGCCAGCAGCGGGACATTTGATAGCAATCAGCCCCAGCATTTT. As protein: CASSGTFDSNQPQHF.

DNA for the CDR3: TGTGCCAGCACCCAACAGGGTGTAAGTTCACCCCTCCACTTT. Translating gives CASTQQGVSSPLHF. V usage is TRBV27 and J usage is TRBJ1-6; perhaps TRBD1 as D (6 bases). CDR1 and CDR2 (germline): MNHEY, SMNVEV (reference sequence). V gave up 7 bases and J gave up 9 bases, with 16 bases separating them. The CDR3 spans 14 residues.

CDR3 residues: CASRRASPLHF. CDR3 bases: TGTGCCAGCAGGCGGGCCTCGCCCCTCCACTTT. V usage is TRBV11-3 and J usage is TRBJ1-6; D remains ambiguous. Trimming removed 6 bases from V and 13 bases from J, with 10 bases in between. CDR1 is SGHNT and CDR2 is YENEEA in the germline V gene. The CDR3 runs to 11 residues.

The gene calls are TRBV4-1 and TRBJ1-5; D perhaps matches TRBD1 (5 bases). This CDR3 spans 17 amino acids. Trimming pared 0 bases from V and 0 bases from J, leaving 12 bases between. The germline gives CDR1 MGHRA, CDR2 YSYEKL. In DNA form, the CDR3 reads TGCGCCAGCAGCCAAGATGAGTCAGGGCGTAGCAATCAGCCCCAGCATTTT. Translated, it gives CASSQDESGRSNQPQHF.

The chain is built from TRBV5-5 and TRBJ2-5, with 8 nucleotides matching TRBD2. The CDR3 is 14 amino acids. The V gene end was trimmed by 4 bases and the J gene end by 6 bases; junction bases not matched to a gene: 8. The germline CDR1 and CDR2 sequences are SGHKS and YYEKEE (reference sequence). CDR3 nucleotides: TGTGCCAGCAGCCAAACAGCGGGAGTACAGACCCAGTACTTC. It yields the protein CASSQTAGVQTQYF.

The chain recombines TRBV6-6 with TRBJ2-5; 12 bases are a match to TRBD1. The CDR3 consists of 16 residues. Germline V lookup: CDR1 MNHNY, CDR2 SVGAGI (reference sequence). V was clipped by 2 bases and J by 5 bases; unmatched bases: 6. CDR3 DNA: TGTGCCAGCAGTTACACCCGGGACAGGGGGCGTGAGACCCAGTACTTC. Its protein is CASSYTRDRGRETQYF.

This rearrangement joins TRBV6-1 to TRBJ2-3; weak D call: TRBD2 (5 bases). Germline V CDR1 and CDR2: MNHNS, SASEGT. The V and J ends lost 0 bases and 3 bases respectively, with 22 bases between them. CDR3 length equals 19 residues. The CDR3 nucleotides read TGTGCCAGCAGTGAAGCGCGACGAGGGTGGACCCTGGAGACAGATACGCAGTATTTT. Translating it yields CASSEARRGWTLETDTQYF.

The CDR3: CASRVGASFASYEQYF. The CDR3 DNA reads as TGTGCCAGCAGGGTGGGGGCCTCCTTCGCCTCCTACGAGCAGTACTTC. The V call is TRBV27, the J call TRBJ2-7; tentatively, D is TRBD1 (6 bases). Germline loops: CDR1 MNHEY, CDR2 SMNVEV (reference sequence). Deletions cut 6 bases from V and 0 bases from J, with 18 bases between. The CDR3 sequence is 16 residues long.

CDR3 bases: TGCGCCAGCAGCACCGGAATATGGACTAGCACAGATACGCAGTATTTT. It is translated as CASSTGIWTSTDTQYF. This rearrangement joins TRBV5-1 to TRBJ2-3; maybe TRBD2 (5 bases). The CDR3 has 16 residues. V lost 4 bases, J lost 0 bases, and 15 bases lay in between. Germline CDR1 is SGHRS and CDR2 is YFSETQ.